Listed below are T cell receptor beta chains from one sample, sequenced in a study of blood T cells in healthy people across ages. TCRdb re-derived calls from the 5' RACE reads in MiXCR, one entry per CDR3 protein. The sample lists some 1.7 million distinct CDR3 sequences, approximately 28% occurring once. The material sequenced was blood. These receptors all stem from a woman in her 30s in good health. Both conserved end residues are part of each CDR3. The D gene is left open where the match is weak. Clone size appears in some rows only: once, few, many, or a class for an expanded clone.

14	NA	NA	TRBV18	TRBJ2-1	CASSPITNNNEQFF	TGTGCCAGCTCACCAATTACTAATAACAATGAGCAGTTCTTC
15	NA	TRBD2	TRBV20-1	TRBJ2-5	CSVRDGLAGLETQYF	TGCAGTGTTAGAGATGGCCTAGCGGGACTGGAGACCCAGTACTTC
13	once	NA	TRBV6-5	TRBJ1-4	CASMAGGSEKLFF	TGTGCCAGCATGGCAGGTGGGAGTGAAAAACTGTTTTTT
13	NA	NA	TRBV4-1	TRBJ1-3	CASSQDPRNTIYF	TGCGCCAGCAGCCAAGATCCCCGAAACACCATATATTTT
15	NA	TRBD1	TRBV5-5	TRBJ1-4	CASSGWTGGNEKLFF	TGTGCCAGCAGCGGATGGACAGGTGGGAACGAAAAACTGTTTTTT
13	few	NA	TRBV12-3/TRBV12-4	TRBJ1-1	CASRPTSGTEAFF	TGTGCCAGCAGACCAACCTCGGGGACTGAAGCTTTCTTT
13	few	NA	TRBV29-1	TRBJ2-5	CSAIIRGGETQYF	TGCAGCGCCATCATCCGGGGTGGAGAGACCCAGTACTTC
13	many	NA	TRBV15	TRBJ2-3	CATSNKKGDTQYF	TGTGCCACCAGCAACAAAAAGGGGGATACGCAGTATTTT
16	NA	NA	TRBV27	TRBJ2-5	CASSLSSTLSQETQYF	TGTGCCAGCAGTTTATCGAGCACTCTCTCCCAAGAGACCCAGTACTTC
14	few	NA	TRBV5-1	TRBJ2-7	CASSTRDLPYEQYF	TGCGCCAGCAGCACCAGGGACCTCCCCTACGAGCAGTACTTC
16	few	TRBD1	TRBV7-9	TRBJ2-4	CASSPTGQGARNIQYF	TGTGCCAGCAGCCCAACCGGACAGGGGGCGCGAAACATTCAGTACTTC
14	NA	NA	TRBV27	TRBJ1-6	CASRDDRYNSPLHF	TGTGCCAGCAGGGATGACCGTTATAATTCACCCCTCCACTTT
16	NA	NA	TRBV12-3/TRBV12-4	TRBJ2-3	CASSSSASVFPDTQYF	TGTGCCAGCAGTTCGTCGGCTAGCGTTTTTCCAGATACGCAGTATTTT
15	few	TRBD1	TRBV28	TRBJ1-3	CASSRSTGGLDTIYF	TGTGCCAGCAGTCGTTCGACAGGGGGCCTGGACACCATATATTTT
15	NA	NA	TRBV5-1	TRBJ2-7	CASSLDGAFSYEQYF	TGCGCCAGCAGCTTAGACGGGGCCTTTTCCTACGAGCAGTACTTC
16	few	TRBD1	TRBV2	TRBJ1-1	CASSYTGAPANTEAFF	TGTGCCAGCAGTTATACAGGGGCCCCAGCCAACACTGAAGCTTTCTTT
18	many	NA	TRBV5-1	TRBJ2-6	CASSPTDRPSSGANVLTF	TGCGCCAGCAGCCCTACCGACAGACCCTCCTCTGGGGCCAACGTCCTGACTTTC
17	few	TRBD2	TRBV3-1	TRBJ2-5	CASSKGLAGGATETQYF	TGTGCCAGCAGCAAAGGACTAGCGGGGGGAGCTACAGAGACCCAGTACTTC
14	NA	NA	TRBV12-3/TRBV12-4	TRBJ2-4	CASRLLGVKNIQYF	TGTGCCAGCAGGTTGTTAGGGGTCAAAAACATTCAGTACTTC
15	few	NA	TRBV7-3	TRBJ1-1	CASSLDRRTNTEAFF	TGTGCCAGCAGCTTAGATCGACGGACGAACACTGAAGCTTTCTTT
12	NA	NA	TRBV6-2/TRBV6-3	TRBJ2-1	CASSILEREQFF	TGTGCCAGCAGTATACTAGAGCGCGAGCAGTTCTTC
16	NA	TRBD1	TRBV7-2	TRBJ2-7	CASSLVGQGDLYEQYF	TGTGCCAGCAGCTTGGTAGGACAGGGGGACCTCTACGAGCAGTACTTC
14	NA	TRBD1	TRBV12-3/TRBV12-4	TRBJ1-2	CASNSRDRDGGYTF	TGTGCCAGCAATTCCCGGGACAGGGACGGTGGCTACACCTTC
15	few	TRBD2	TRBV7-9	TRBJ2-5	CASSLVLAGGRTQYF	TGTGCCAGCAGCTTAGTTCTGGCGGGAGGGCGGACCCAGTACTTC
12	few	NA	TRBV15	TRBJ1-5	CATSRDAQPQHF	TGTGCCACCAGCAGAGATGCTCAGCCCCAGCATTTT
12	NA	NA	TRBV7-3	TRBJ1-2	CASSPQRGGYTF	TGTGCCAGCAGCCCCCAGAGGGGTGGCTACACCTTC
14	many	TRBD2	TRBV20-1	TRBJ2-3	CSASGTSKTDTQYF	TGCAGTGCTAGCGGGACTAGCAAGACAGATACGCAGTATTTT
13	few	NA	TRBV3-1	TRBJ1-3	CASSPGQRNTIYF	TGTGCCAGCAGCCCCGGACAGAGAAACACCATATATTTT
14	few	NA	TRBV4-3	TRBJ2-4	CASSQRGRGRIQYF	TGCGCCAGCAGCCAGAGGGGTCGGGGACGGATTCAGTACTTC
16	NA	TRBD2	TRBV5-1	TRBJ2-2	CASRPGLAANTGELFF	TGCGCCAGCAGGCCGGGACTAGCGGCCAACACCGGGGAGCTGTTTTTT
16	NA	NA	TRBV5-1	TRBJ2-7	CASRLSFRGADYEQYF	TGCGCCAGCAGACTCTCGTTCAGGGGTGCGGATTACGAGCAGTACTTC
18	few	TRBD1	TRBV5-1	TRBJ2-6	CASTTGGPLNPGANVLTF	TGCGCCAGCACCACAGGGGGACCTTTAAACCCTGGGGCCAACGTCCTGACTTTC
15	few	NA	TRBV14	TRBJ2-1	CASSQERGSFDEQFF	TGTGCCAGCAGCCAAGAGAGGGGATCGTTCGATGAGCAGTTCTTC
13	NA	NA	TRBV2	TRBJ2-4	CASSENRRVSQYF	TGTGCCAGCAGTGAAAACCGCAGGGTGAGCCAGTACTTC
12	many	TRBD1	TRBV12-3/TRBV12-4	TRBJ2-1	CASSFDRGGQFF	TGTGCCAGCAGTTTCGACAGGGGAGGGCAGTTCTTC
13	NA	TRBD2	TRBV7-2	TRBJ2-1	CAGSPLALNEQFF	TGTGCCGGCAGCCCACTAGCGCTCAATGAGCAGTTCTTC
14	few	NA	TRBV7-9	TRBJ2-2	CASSAWVVAGELFF	TGTGCCAGCAGCGCTTGGGTGGTTGCCGGGGAGCTGTTTTTT
16	few	NA	TRBV3-1	TRBJ2-5	CASSQGVEGGPETQYF	TGTGCCAGCAGCCAAGGCGTCGAGGGGGGACCAGAGACCCAGTACTTC
14	NA	TRBD1	TRBV7-9	TRBJ2-2	CASRVGQVPGELFF	TGTGCCAGCAGAGTTGGACAGGTCCCCGGGGAGCTGTTTTTT
12	NA	NA	TRBV18	TRBJ2-3	CASSPFPDTQYF	TGTGCCAGCTCACCATTCCCAGATACGCAGTATTTT
15	few	NA	TRBV20-1	TRBJ2-7	CSASSLSHNSYEQYF	TGCAGTGCTAGTTCCCTGAGTCACAACTCCTACGAGCAGTACTTC